This TCR beta chain was retrieved from a study of blood T cell repertoires in COVID-19. Study as a whole: From the United States, Italy and Spain came samples of acute and convalescent COVID-19.

The assay was immunoSEQ multiplex PCR, and TCRdb's table has in-frame clones only and misses some. The sample carries approximately 290,000 clones, around 87% recorded once. V dropped 5 bases and J dropped 3 bases, with 16 bases sitting between them. This CDR3 has 15 residues. Germline CDR1 SGHTA, CDR2 FQGNSA. The material sequenced was peripheral blood. The clonotype comes from a man between 18 and 29 years old with active or convalescent COVID-19. This chain uses TRBV7-2 with TRBJ1-1; D is ambiguous. The CDR3 DNA reads TGTGCCAGCAGCCCACGTCCTTTCGGGGACACTGAAGCTTTCTTT. Amino acid sequence: CASSPRPFGDTEAFF.